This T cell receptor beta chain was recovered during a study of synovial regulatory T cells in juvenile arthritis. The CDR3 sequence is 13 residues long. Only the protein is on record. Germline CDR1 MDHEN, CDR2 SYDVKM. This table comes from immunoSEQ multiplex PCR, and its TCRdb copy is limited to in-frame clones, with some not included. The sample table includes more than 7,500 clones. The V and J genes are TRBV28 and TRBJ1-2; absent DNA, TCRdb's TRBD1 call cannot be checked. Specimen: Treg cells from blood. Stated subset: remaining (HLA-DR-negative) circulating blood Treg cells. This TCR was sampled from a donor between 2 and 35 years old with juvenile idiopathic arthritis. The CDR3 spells CAVTRGFPYGYTF.